One sample yielded the 30 T cell receptor beta chains listed below, sequenced in a study of T cells and Merkel cell carcinoma outcomes (dated by TCRdb to 2018 to 2021). Library generation was performed with the immunoSEQ multiplex PCR assay. The immuneACCESS repertoire file appears here via TCRdb, limited to in-frame rearrangements. These files lack a portion of the clones; in checked studies, under half of the deficit traces to unresolved V genes, and the cause of the others is not known. The sample records some 19,000 clones, roughly 80% of which are singletons. The ten largest clones represent 3.1% of the sample. The sample consisted of tumor tissue from Merkel cell carcinoma. Receptors were obtained from a human donor with Merkel cell carcinoma.

This clone has a handful of counts. J is TRBJ2-1 and V is TRBV6-1; D is ambiguous. V lost 2 bases and J lost 2, with 7 bases in between. In germline, CDR1 is MNHNS, CDR2 SASEGT. This CDR3 has 14 amino acids. The CDR3 spells CASSESGAYNEQFF. The CDR3 DNA reads TGTGCCAGCAGTGAATCTGGGGCCTACAATGAGCAGTTCTTC.

The rearrangement joins TRBV10-3 to TRBJ1-5; 9 positions match TRBD1. The CDR3 runs to 15 residues. Unmatched junction bases numbered 8, after V lost 10 bases and J lost 1 base. Germline CDR1 is ENHRY and CDR2 is SYGVKD. The CDR3: CATRDRVNSNQPQHF. Written as DNA, the CDR3 is TGTGCCACCCGGGACAGGGTAAACAGCAATCAGCCCCAGCATTTT.

The chain has TRBV5-6 and TRBJ2-7; 8 bases align to TRBD1. CDR1 and CDR2 (germline): SGHDT, YYEEEE. The CDR3 is 16 amino acids. V gave up 2 bases and J gave up 6 bases; unmatched junction bases: 13. The CDR3 DNA is TGTGCCAGCAGCTTCCTAGCCAGGGGGCTGATCCTCGAGCAGTACTTC. It yields the protein CASSFLARGLILEQYF.

The sample holds a few counts of this clone. The sample contains more than one DNA sequence encoding this CDR3. The chain has TRBV6-5 and TRBJ2-7; D not resolved. CDR1 MNHEY and CDR2 SVGAGI come from the germline V gene. The CDR3 is 14 residues long. Trimming pared 0 bases from V and 3 bases from J, leaving 9 bases between. As DNA, the CDR3 is TGTGCCAGCAGTTACTCGACTTCGGGCTACGAGCAGTACTTC. Its translation is CASSYSTSGYEQYF.

In regard to this clone: Other DNA sequences in the same sample also yield this CDR3. V and J are TRBV5-1 and TRBJ2-5; D not resolved. The CDR3 has 11 amino acids. Germline assignment: CDR1 SGHRS and CDR2 YFSETQ. The ends were cut back, 2 bases at V and 5 bases at J, with 4 bases in the middle. The CDR3 coding sequence is TGCGCCAGCAGCTTCCAGGAGACCCAGTACTTC. Its translation: CASSFQETQYF.

The chain links TRBV19 to TRBJ1-6; the D is unclear. This CDR3 comprises 13 residues. The germline V and J ends were trimmed by 4 bases and 9 bases, with 10 bases remaining between them. Germline V gene sequence: CDR1 LNHDA, CDR2 SQIVND (reference sequence). CDR3 region: CASSSTDGSPLHF. CDR3 coding DNA: TGTGCCAGTAGTAGCACGGACGGTTCACCCCTCCACTTT.

J is TRBJ1-5 and V is TRBV10-3; tentatively, D is TRBD1 (5 bases). The CDR3 runs 18 residues. Germline CDR1 ENHRY, CDR2 SYGVKD. The V end was cut by 4 bases, the J end by 1 base, with 20 bases between. CDR3 region: CAISAGPLWSGSNQPQHF. CDR3 in DNA: TGTGCCATCAGTGCGGGGCCGCTCTGGTCGGGGAGCAATCAGCCCCAGCATTTT.

This clone was seen more than once but under ten times. This chain uses TRBV7-9 with TRBJ2-3; TRBD2 agrees at 13 bases. Germline-derived CDR1 and CDR2 are SEHNR and FQNEAQ (reference sequence). The CDR3 extends over 16 amino acids. V was pared by 5 bases and J by 4 bases, with 6 bases of the junction left unmatched. CDR3 protein: CASSIWTSGSADTQYF. For the CDR3, the DNA is TGTGCCAGCAGCATATGGACTAGCGGGAGCGCAGATACGCAGTATTTT.

This rearrangement joins TRBV9 to TRBJ2-5, with a tentative D call TRBD2 (5 bases). Germline lookup yields CDR1 SGDLS and CDR2 YYNGEE. The V and J ends lost 4 bases and 5 bases respectively, with 15 bases between them. The CDR3 consists of 14 residues. This CDR3 is CASSQGLGEETQYF. In nucleotides, the CDR3 is TGTGCCAGCAGCCAAGGACTTGGGGAGGAGACCCAGTACTTC.

The chain has TRBV7-9 and TRBJ1-4; D is unclear. Germline CDR1 and CDR2: SEHNR and FQNEAQ (reference sequence). The length of the CDR3 is 13 residues. Deletions cut 5 bases from V and 4 bases from J, with 8 bases between. The CDR3 region has the DNA TGTGCCAGCAGCCCCCCCCATAATGAAAAACTGTTTTTT. Amino acids: CASSPPHNEKLFF.

The chain recombines TRBV28 with TRBJ1-5; no definite D call. This CDR3 is 15 amino acids long. The germline V and J ends were trimmed by 2 bases and 6 bases, with 14 bases remaining between them. The germline CDR1 and CDR2 sequences are MDHEN and SYDVKM. The CDR3 loop is CASSLDGEVRQPQHF. The CDR3 nucleotides read TGTGCCAGCAGTTTAGACGGGGAGGTTCGTCAGCCCCAGCATTTT.

Only a few counts were recorded for this clone. The chain recombines TRBV15 with TRBJ2-7; possible D gene TRBD1, 5 bases. Germline CDR1 reads LNHNV; CDR2 reads YYDKDF (reference sequence). The CDR3 extends over 13 amino acids. The ends were cut back, 5 bases at V and 0 bases at J, with 8 bases in the middle. The CDR3 DNA follows: TGTGCCACCAGCGAAAGGGGCTCCTACGAGCAGTACTTC. It encodes CATSERGSYEQYF.

V is TRBV20-1 and J is TRBJ2-5, with 7 bases matching TRBD2. The CDR3 extends over 11 amino acids. Germline CDR1 and CDR2: DFQATT and SNEGSKA (reference sequence). V dropped 5 bases and J dropped 6; count of bases not matched to a gene: 3. The DNA of the CDR3 is TGCAGTGCTGCGGGGGTGAAGACCCAGTACTTC. The encoded protein is CSAAGVKTQYF.

Note on this clone: A much larger clone lies a single base off, so this may be a read error. The chain recombines TRBV27 with TRBJ1-5, with D unclear. There are 12 residues in the CDR3. Deletions cut 2 bases from V and 6 bases from J, with 5 bases between. Germline V gene data show CDR1 as MNHEY and CDR2 as SMNVEV (reference sequence). CDR3 sequence: CASSLTSQPQHF. The CDR3 DNA sequence: TGTGCCAGCAGTTTAACGAGTCAGCCCCAGCATTTT.

The rearrangement uses TRBV4-1 and TRBJ2-1; 9 positions agree with TRBD1. The CDR3 consists of 15 residues. The V and J ends lost 4 bases and 2 bases, in that order; junction bases with no gene match: 3. The germline CDR1 and CDR2 sequences are MGHRA and YSYEKL. The CDR3 loop reads CASSPGQGPYNEQFF. CDR3 DNA sequence: TGCGCCAGCAGCCCGGGACAGGGTCCCTACAATGAGCAGTTCTTC.

The rearrangement uses TRBV27 and TRBJ1-1; D unresolved. This CDR3 has 13 residues. Germline assignment: CDR1 MNHEY and CDR2 SMNVEV (reference sequence). Between the trimmed V and J ends, which lost 6 bases and 2 bases, there was a span of 10 bases. CDR3 sequence: CASRYLRNTEAFF. The CDR3 DNA reads as TGTGCCAGCAGATACTTACGAAACACTGAAGCTTTCTTT.

The V gene is TRBV27, the J gene TRBJ1-2, with D perhaps TRBD1 (6 bases). There are 13 residues in the CDR3. V shed 6 bases and J shed 7 bases, with 15 bases lying between them. Germline lookup yields CDR1 MNHEY and CDR2 SMNVEV (reference sequence). Here the CDR3 reads CASSSRDIFGYTF. CDR3 DNA: TGTGCCAGCAGCTCCCGGGACATCTTTGGCTACACCTTC.

The rearrangement joins TRBV6-6 to TRBJ2-7, with D hard to call. CDR1 and CDR2 from the germline V gene are MNHNY and SVGAGI (reference sequence). The CDR3 is 13 residues long. Trimming shortened V by 2 bases and J by 12 bases, and 17 bases separated the two germline ends. The CDR3 sequence is CASSYLVQSYGYF. As DNA, the CDR3 is TGTGCCAGCAGTTACCTTGTACAGTCCTACGGGTACTTC.

This chain joins TRBV29-1 and TRBJ2-1; D ambiguous. The CDR3 loop spans 10 amino acids. Trimming took off 4 bases at V and 13 bases at J, with 11 bases between the two ends. Germline values: CDR1 SQVTM, CDR2 ANQGSEA. The CDR3, as DNA: TGCAGCGTTGTATATGTGATACAGTTCTTC. This translates into CSVVYVIQFF.

By sample share, this clone is medium-sized. This sequence joins TRBV4-1 and TRBJ1-2; TRBD1 matches 7 bases. The CDR3 loop spans 16 amino acids. CDR1 is MGHRA and CDR2 is YSYEKL in the germline V gene. The V segment lost 1 base and the J segment 1 base; nucleotides outside the gene matches: 6. The CDR3 here is CASSQGYRGGNYGYTF. CDR3 nucleotide sequence: TGCGCCAGCAGCCAAGGTTACAGGGGCGGTAACTATGGCTACACCTTC.

The J gene is TRBJ2-5, the V gene TRBV5-1; D unclear. The CDR3 is made up of 12 amino acids. Germline V gene lookup returns CDR1 SGHRS and CDR2 YFSETQ. The V gene lost 5 bases and the J gene lost 5 bases, with 10 bases spanning the gap. The CDR3 nucleotides read TGCGCCAGCAGGGGGTTAAAGGAGACCCAGTACTTC. Its protein is CASRGLKETQYF.

This rearrangement joins TRBV13 to TRBJ1-6; 8 bases agree with TRBD1. CDR1 and CDR2 (germline): PRHDT, FYEKMQ (reference sequence). V shed 4 bases and J 9 bases; nucleotides not matched to a gene: 11. The length of the CDR3 is 16 residues. This CDR3 is CASSSWTGTPASPLHF. In nucleotides, the CDR3 is TGTGCCAGCAGCTCCTGGACAGGGACCCCGGCTTCACCCCTCCACTTT.

The chain uses TRBV25-1 and TRBJ1-2, with a weak D call TRBD1 (6 bases). The CDR3 consists of 15 residues. V was clipped by 4 bases and J by 3 bases, with 15 bases between them. Germline V gives CDR1 MGHDK, CDR2 SYGVNS. Here the CDR3 reads CASSAWEDRDYGYTF. CDR3 bases: TGTGCCAGCAGTGCCTGGGAGGACAGAGACTATGGCTACACCTTC.

The gene calls are TRBV7-9 and TRBJ1-1; D remains ambiguous. CDR1 is SEHNR and CDR2 is FQNEAQ in the germline V gene (reference sequence). The CDR3 extends over 14 amino acids. Deletions cut 6 bases from V and 3 bases from J, with 14 bases between. The CDR3 sequence: CASSTRGFDTEAFF. The DNA of the CDR3 is TGTGCCAGCAGTACACGGGGTTTTGACACTGAAGCTTTCTTT.

This sequence joins TRBV30 and TRBJ2-1, with D possibly matching TRBD1 (6 bases). CDR3 length: 19 amino acids. V lost 4 bases and J 3 bases, leaving 28 bases between the germline ends. Germline CDR1 reads GTSNPN; CDR2 reads SVGIG (reference sequence). This chain's CDR3 is CAWTQGRIVHASGYNEQFF. The DNA for the CDR3 is TGTGCCTGGACACAGGGAAGGATAGTCCACGCCTCGGGCTACAATGAGCAGTTCTTC.

V usage is TRBV5-1 and J usage is TRBJ2-5; D may be TRBD2 (6 bases). The CDR3 runs 13 residues. The germline V gene has CDR1 SGHRS and CDR2 YFSETQ. Trimming removed 7 bases from V and 4 bases from J, with 14 bases in between. CDR3 loop: CASGYTGRETQYF. CDR3 sequence (DNA): TGCGCCAGCGGGTATACCGGGAGAGAGACCCAGTACTTC.

V and J are TRBV13 and TRBJ1-1; D remains ambiguous. There are 12 residues in the CDR3. V was pared by 0 bases and J by 7 bases, with 6 bases between. CDR1 and CDR2 from the germline V gene are PRHDT and FYEKMQ (reference sequence). CDR3 protein: CASSLGRHEAFF. Written as DNA, the CDR3 is TGTGCCAGCAGCTTAGGCCGGCATGAAGCTTTCTTT.

The V gene is TRBV5-5, the J gene TRBJ1-1; no reliable D call. Looked up from germline, CDR1 is SGHKS and CDR2 is YYEKEE (reference sequence). The CDR3 has 14 amino acids. Trimming pared 1 base from V and 5 bases from J, leaving 12 bases between. The CDR3 loop is CASSLWDRKTEAFF. Written as DNA, the CDR3 is TGTGCCAGCAGCTTGTGGGATCGAAAGACTGAAGCTTTCTTT.

This clone is a singleton in its sample. This rearrangement joins TRBV11-2 to TRBJ1-1; a weak D match, TRBD1 (6 bases). CDR3 size: 13 residues. V dropped 5 bases and J dropped 3 bases, with 10 bases sitting between them. From germline, CDR1 is SGHAT and CDR2 FQNNGV. CDR3: CASSPRTDTEAFF. In nucleotides, the CDR3 is TGTGCCAGCAGCCCCCGGACAGACACTGAAGCTTTCTTT.

The V call is TRBV9, the J call TRBJ2-4, with 8 bases aligning to TRBD2. The CDR3 extends over 15 amino acids. Germline CDR1 is SGDLS and CDR2 is YYNGEE. The V and J ends lost 0 bases and 9 bases, in that order; junction bases with no gene match: 8. CDR3 DNA: TGTGCCAGCAGCGTAGGTTTAGCGGGGAAGAGCATTCAGTACTTC. Translation gives CASSVGLAGKSIQYF. Drawing the rest from reference TRBV9 and TRBJ2-4, the complete variable domain is DSGVTQTPKHLITATGQRVTLRCSPRSGDLSVYWYQQSLDQGLQFLIQYYNGEERAKGNILERFSAQQFPDLHSELNLSSLELGDSALYFCASSVGLAGKSIQYFGAGTRLSVL.